A single sample is the source of the 3 T cell receptor beta chains below, sequenced in a study of T cell responses to AZD1222 COVID-19 vaccine. The data were produced by immunoSEQ multiplex PCR, yet TCRdb's version contains in-frame clones alone and is incomplete. The sample contains 130,000 or so clones, roughly 93% of which appear only once. The sequenced sample was peripheral blood, obtained on day 0 of AZD1222 vaccination. The receptors come from an adult in good health.

V and J are TRBV6-5 and TRBJ2-3, with TRBD2 identical over 7 bases. Germline V lookup: CDR1 MNHEY, CDR2 SVGAGI. The CDR3 covers 13 residues. Trimming at V came to 8 bases and at J to 6 bases, leaving 8 bases not matched to a gene. CDR3 DNA sequence: TGTGCCAGCTCGGGGGGAGGGCTCGATACGCAGTATTTT. This gives the protein CASSGGGLDTQYF.

This chain uses TRBV20-1 with TRBJ1-2; D gene ambiguous. Germline V lookup: CDR1 DFQATT, CDR2 SNEGSKA (reference sequence). V was pared by 6 bases and J by 8 bases, with 13 bases between. This CDR3 has 11 residues. The CDR3: CSATHSVGYTF. The CDR3, as DNA: TGCAGTGCGACACATTCCGTGGGCTACACCTTC.

The J gene is TRBJ2-7, the V gene TRBV29-1, with TRBD2 as a possible D gene (5 bases). Germline-derived CDR1 and CDR2 are SQVTM and ANQGSEA. The CDR3 sequence is 13 residues long. V lost 3 bases and J lost 6, with 15 bases in between. The CDR3 region has the DNA TGCAGCGTTGACGGGGTGGACCCGGCCGAGCAGTACTTC. Translating it yields CSVDGVDPAEQYF.